This T cell receptor (beta chain) was sequenced during a study of control samples from healthy donors and cancer patients. This table comes from immunoSEQ multiplex PCR, and its TCRdb copy is limited to in-frame clones, with some not included. The sample records about 34,000 clones, 70% to 90% being singletons. This clone was counted a few times. This CDR3 comprises 12 residues. Trimming shortened V by 9 bases and J by 4 bases, and 13 bases separated the two germline ends. Germline V gene lookup returns CDR1 MNHEY and CDR2 SVGAGI. The V call is TRBV6-5, the J call TRBJ2-7; the D gene is possibly TRBD1 (6 bases). This sequence was found in a woman between 40 and 50 years old with lung cancer. The sequenced sample was PBMCs. CDR3 sequence (DNA): TGTGCCAGATTGCAGGGGATGTACGAGCAGTACTTC. It encodes CARLQGMYEQYF.